Listed here are 9 T cell receptor beta chains from one sample, sequenced in a study of cytomegalovirus exposure and HLA in healthy donors. Amplification used 60 Vbeta primers and 13 Jbeta primers. Profiling relied on immunoSEQ multiplex PCR, and the TCRdb table lists in-frame clones only, not all of them. The table lists about 140,000 clones, roughly 79% of them singletons. The sequenced material came from PBMCs. The receptors were sampled from a woman aged 40-49 years in good health and CMV-seronegative.

This clone came up a few times. The rearrangement links TRBV11-2 to TRBJ1-1; no firm D call. Trimming left V 1 base short and J 3 bases short, with 18 bases between. The CDR3 totals 17 residues. In germline, CDR1 is SGHAT, CDR2 FQNNGV. CDR3 coding DNA: TGTGCCAGCAGCTTAGCCGGCGGAATACACCGGGACACTGAAGCTTTCTTT. Its translation: CASSLAGGIHRDTEAFF. Together with reference TRBV11-2 and TRBJ1-1, the CDR3 gives the full variable domain: EAGVAQSPRYKIIEKRQSVAFWCNPISGHATLYWYQQILGQGPKLLIQFQNNGVVDDSQLPKDRFSAERLKGVDSTLKIQPAKLEDSAVYLCASSLAGGIHRDTEAFFGQGTRLTVV.

This clone was observed once. The rearrangement uses TRBV23-1 and TRBJ1-2; D gene uncertain. TRBV23-1 counts as an open reading frame of uncertain function. Trimming left V 2 bases short and J 6 bases short, with 7 bases between. This CDR3 has 12 amino acids. In nucleotides, the CDR3 is TGCGCCAGCAGTCAACTGGGCAATGGCTACACCTTC. This gives the protein CASSQLGNGYTF.

The chain joins TRBV30 to TRBJ2-7; 16 bases agree with TRBD2. Per the germline V gene, CDR1 is GTSNPN and CDR2 is SVGIG (reference sequence). The CDR3 length is 15 residues. V trimming: 1 base; J trimming: 11 bases; junction bases outside the gene matches: 8. In DNA form, the CDR3 reads TGTGCCTGGAGTGAACCGGGACTAGCGGGAGGGGGCAAGTACTTC. It codes for CAWSEPGLAGGGKYF.

The V gene is TRBV28, the J gene TRBJ1-2; TRBD1 might be the D (5 bases). Germline CDR1 and CDR2: MDHEN and SYDVKM. This CDR3 has 13 amino acids. V lost 5 bases, J lost 3 bases, and 10 bases lay in between. As DNA, the CDR3 is TGTGCCAGCAGTCCTCAGGGTTACTATGGCTACACCTTC. It is translated as CASSPQGYYGYTF.

This clone has only one observation. V is TRBV5-1 and J is TRBJ2-3, with D possibly TRBD2 on 6 matching bases. This CDR3 has 18 amino acids. The germline V gene encodes CDR1 SGHRS and CDR2 YFSETQ. Trimming pared 0 bases from V and 0 bases from J, leaving 17 bases between. CDR3 residues: CASSLARSSGTSTDTQYF. The CDR3 region has the DNA TGCGCCAGCAGCTTGGCGAGGAGTAGCGGAACTAGCACAGATACGCAGTATTTT.

V is TRBV5-1 and J is TRBJ1-4; D possibly corresponds to TRBD1 (6 bases). V lost 4 bases to trimming and J lost 8 bases, with 12 bases between them. Germline assignment: CDR1 SGHRS and CDR2 YFSETQ. The CDR3 has 13 amino acids. The CDR3 DNA reads TGCGCCAGCAGCACGGGAGGGGGGGAAAAACTGTTTTTT. Amino acid sequence: CASSTGGGEKLFF.

The chain has TRBV7-3 and TRBJ2-1, with 9 bases matching TRBD2. The CDR3 runs 18 residues. The V segment lost 5 bases and the J segment 4 bases; nucleotides outside the gene matches: 15. Looked up from germline, CDR1 is SGHTA and CDR2 is FQGTGA. CDR3 DNA sequence: TGTGCCAGCAGCCTATCCCGGTACGCGGGAGGGCCTTACAATGAGCAGTTCTTC. Protein product: CASSLSRYAGGPYNEQFF.

There are a few counts of this clone. This chain links TRBV4-3 with TRBJ2-1; 10 positions match TRBD2. CDR1 LGHNA and CDR2 YSLEER come from the germline V gene. V lost 1 base to trimming and J lost 2 bases; unmatched junction nucleotides: 5. This CDR3 has 17 amino acids. CDR3 protein: CASSQGGTSVTYNEQFF. The CDR3 DNA reads as TGCGCCAGCAGCCAAGGGGGGACTAGCGTGACCTACAATGAGCAGTTCTTC.

This clone was seen only once. V gene TRBV27 combines with J gene TRBJ1-2; 7 nucleotides match TRBD1. This CDR3 has 15 amino acids. CDR1 is MNHEY, CDR2 SMNVEV, per germline (reference sequence). V trimming: 5 bases; J trimming: 0 bases; junction bases outside the gene matches: 6. The CDR3 DNA sequence: TGTGCCAGCAGTCCCCGACAGGGTGCTAACTATGGCTACACCTTC. Its protein is CASSPRQGANYGYTF.